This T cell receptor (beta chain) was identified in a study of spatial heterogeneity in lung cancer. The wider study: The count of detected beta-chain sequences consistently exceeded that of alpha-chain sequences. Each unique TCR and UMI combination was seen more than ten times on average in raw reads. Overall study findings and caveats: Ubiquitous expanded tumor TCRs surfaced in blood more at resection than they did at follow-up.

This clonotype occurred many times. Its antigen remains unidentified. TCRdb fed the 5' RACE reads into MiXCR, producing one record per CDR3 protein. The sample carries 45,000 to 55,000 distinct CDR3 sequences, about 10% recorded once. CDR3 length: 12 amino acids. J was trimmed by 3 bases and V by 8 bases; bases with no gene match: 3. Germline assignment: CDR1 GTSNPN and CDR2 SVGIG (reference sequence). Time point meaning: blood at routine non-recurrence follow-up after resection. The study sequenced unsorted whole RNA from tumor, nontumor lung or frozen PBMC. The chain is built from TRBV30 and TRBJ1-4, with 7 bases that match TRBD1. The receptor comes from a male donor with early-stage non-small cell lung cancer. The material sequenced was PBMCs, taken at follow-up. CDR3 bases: TGTGCCCTGGACAGGTCTAATGAAAAACTGTTTTTT. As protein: CALDRSNEKLFF.